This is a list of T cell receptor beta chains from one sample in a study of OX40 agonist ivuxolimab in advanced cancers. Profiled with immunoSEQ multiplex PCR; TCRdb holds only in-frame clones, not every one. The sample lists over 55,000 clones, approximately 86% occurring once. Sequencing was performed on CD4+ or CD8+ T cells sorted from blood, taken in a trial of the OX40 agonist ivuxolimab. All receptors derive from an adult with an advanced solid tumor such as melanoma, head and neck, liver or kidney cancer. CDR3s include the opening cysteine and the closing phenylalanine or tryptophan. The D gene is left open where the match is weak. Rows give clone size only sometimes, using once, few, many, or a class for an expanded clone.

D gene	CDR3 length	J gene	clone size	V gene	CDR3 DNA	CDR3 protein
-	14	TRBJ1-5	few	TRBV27	TGTGCCAGCGCCCTGGGGGGGGGCAATCAGCCCCAGCATTTT	CASALGGGNQPQHF
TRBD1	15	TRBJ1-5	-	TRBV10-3	TGTGCCATCAGTGACGGGACAGATAGCAATCAGCCCCAGCATTTT	CAISDGTDSNQPQHF
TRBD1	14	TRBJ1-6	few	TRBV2	TGTGCCAGCAGAGTCACAGGGGATAATTCACCCCTCCACTTT	CASRVTGDNSPLHF
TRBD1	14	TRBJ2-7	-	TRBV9	TGTGCCAGCGGCCGGGACAGGGATAACTACGAGCAGTACTTC	CASGRDRDNYEQYF
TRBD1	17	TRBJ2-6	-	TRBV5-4	TGTGCCAGCAGCATCATGACAGGGGGCCGTGGGGCCAACGTCCTGACTTTC	CASSIMTGGRGANVLTF
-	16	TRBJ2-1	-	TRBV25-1	TGTGCCAGCAGTGAATGTTCAGCGGTTACCTACAATGAGCAGTTCTTC	CASSECSAVTYNEQFF
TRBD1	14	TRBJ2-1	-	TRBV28	TGTGCCAGCACCTCCTCCGGGACAGGGGGTGAGCAGTTCTTC	CASTSSGTGGEQFF
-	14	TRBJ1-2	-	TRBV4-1	TGCGCCAGCAGCCAAGATCAGGGGCCCTATGGCTACACCTTC	CASSQDQGPYGYTF
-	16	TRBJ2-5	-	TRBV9	TGTGCCAGCAGCGTAGCTGGGGGGGCAGGGGGAGAGACCCAGTACTTC	CASSVAGGAGGETQYF
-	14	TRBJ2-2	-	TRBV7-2	TGTGCCAGCAGCCCCGCTCGCACTACCGGGGAGCTGTTTTTT	CASSPARTTGELFF
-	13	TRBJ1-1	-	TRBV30	TGTGCCTGGAGGGCACAGTCGAACACTGAAGCTTTCTTT	CAWRAQSNTEAFF
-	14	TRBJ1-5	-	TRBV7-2	TGTGCCAGCAGCTTAGGGGGGGCCGGGCAGCCCCAGCATTTT	CASSLGGAGQPQHF
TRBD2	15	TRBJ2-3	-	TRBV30	TGTGCCTGGAGTCCCCTTAGCGGGGTGTCCCACACGCAGTATTTT	CAWSPLSGVSHTQYF
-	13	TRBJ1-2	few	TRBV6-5	TGTGCCAGCAGTTACTCAGGGAACTATGGCTACACCTTC	CASSYSGNYGYTF
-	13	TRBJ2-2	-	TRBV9	TGTGCCAGCAGCGTGGGCTTCACCGGGGAGCTGTTTTTT	CASSVGFTGELFF
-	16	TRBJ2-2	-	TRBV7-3	TGTGCCAGCAGCTTAACTAGTCCCGCCCCACACGGGGAGCTGTTTTTT	CASSLTSPAPHGELFF
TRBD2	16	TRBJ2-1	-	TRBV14	TGTGCCAGCAGCCCCCGGGCGGGACTAGCGTACAATGAGCAGTTCTTC	CASSPRAGLAYNEQFF
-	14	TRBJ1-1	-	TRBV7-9	TGTGCCAGCAGCTTTATAAGTAGCGACACTGAAGCTTTCTTT	CASSFISSDTEAFF
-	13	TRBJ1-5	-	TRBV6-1	TGTGCCACCACCCAGGGGAGCAATCAGCCCCAGCATTTT	CATTQGSNQPQHF
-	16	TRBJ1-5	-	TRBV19	TGTGCCAGTACCTCCGTGGGTAACGGAGGCAATCAGCCCCAGCATTTT	CASTSVGNGGNQPQHF
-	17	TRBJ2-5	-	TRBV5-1	TGCGCCAGCAGCCCCGGAGGATTTGCAGGCTTCGGGGAGACCCAGTACTTC	CASSPGGFAGFGETQYF
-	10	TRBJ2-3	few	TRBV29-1	TGCAGCGTTGGGACAGATACGCAGTATTTT	CSVGTDTQYF
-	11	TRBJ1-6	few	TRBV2	TGTGCCAGCTCCGTACAATCACCCCTCCACTTT	CASSVQSPLHF
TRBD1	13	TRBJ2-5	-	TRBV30	TGTGCCTGGAGTGGACAGGGACGGGCGACCCAGTACTTC	CAWSGQGRATQYF
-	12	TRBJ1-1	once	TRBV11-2	TGTGCCAGCAGCCGGACCGGGACAGAAGCTTTCTTT	CASSRTGTEAFF
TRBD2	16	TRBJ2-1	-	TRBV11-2	TGTGCCAGCAGCAACTCAGCGGGGGCTTTGGTGTATGAGCAGTTCTTC	CASSNSAGALVYEQFF